A single sample gave rise to the 14 T cell receptor beta chains below, sequenced in a study of cytotoxic CD8 clonotypes in ibrutinib-treated CLL. Clones were sequenced by immunoSEQ multiplex PCR, and TCRdb holds only the in-frame ones, with some missing. The repertoire holds about 130,000 clones, with 79% as singletons. The material sequenced was PBMCs, taken after 12 months of ibrutinib treatment. Receptor source: a human donor with chronic lymphocytic leukemia.

The chain joins TRBV27 to TRBJ1-5; a weak D match, TRBD1 (6 bases). V lost 3 bases and J 3 bases, leaving 12 bases between the germline ends. The CDR3 length is 15 residues. Germline lookup yields CDR1 MNHEY and CDR2 SMNVEV (reference sequence). The CDR3 nucleotides read TGTGCCAGCAGTTTCGGCAGGGGAAACAATCAGCCCCAGCATTTT. It translates to CASSFGRGNNQPQHF.

The chain recombines TRBV6-5 with TRBJ2-7; D remains unclear. The germline gives CDR1 MNHEY, CDR2 SVGAGI. The CDR3 consists of 15 residues. Trimming removed 2 bases at V and 0 bases at J, with 11 bases between. The CDR3 is CASSYGDVHSYEQYF. The DNA for the CDR3 is TGTGCCAGCAGTTACGGCGACGTCCACTCCTACGAGCAGTACTTC.

The DNA for the CDR3 is TGTGCCAGCAGCTTAGGAGAGACTAGCGGTTCCTACGAGCAGTACTTC. This translates into CASSLGETSGSYEQYF. The chain employs TRBV11-2 and TRBJ2-7; 9 bases are a match to TRBD2. J lost 1 base, V lost 1 base, and 5 bases had no gene match. CDR1 SGHAT and CDR2 FQNNGV come from the germline V gene. The CDR3 consists of 16 residues.

This clone has just one count. CDR3: CASSSTLGASYNEQFF. The CDR3 DNA follows: TGTGCCAGCAGCTCCACGCTCGGGGCTTCTTACAATGAGCAGTTCTTC. The chain recombines TRBV7-8 with TRBJ2-1; D may correspond to TRBD1 or TRBD2 (5 bases each). Germline assignment: CDR1 SGHVS and CDR2 FQNEAQ. The CDR3 has 16 residues. V was trimmed by 4 bases and J by 4 bases, leaving 17 bases between them. Filled out from reference TRBV7-8 and TRBJ2-1, the complete variable domain reads GAGVSQSPRYKVAKRGQDVALRCDPISGHVSLFWYQQALGQGPEFLTYFQNEAQLDKSGLPSDRFFAERPEGSVSTLKIQRTQQEDSAVYLCASSSTLGASYNEQFFGPGTRLTVL.

The CDR3 loop reads CASNPGLTYEQYF. The CDR3 DNA reads TGTGCCAGCAACCCAGGACTCACCTACGAGCAGTACTTC. This chain uses TRBV28 with TRBJ2-7; weak D call: TRBD2 (5 bases). V dropped 7 bases and J dropped 2 bases, with 12 bases sitting between them. CDR3 length: 13 amino acids. Germline V gene data show CDR1 as MDHEN and CDR2 as SYDVKM. Combining the CDR3 with reference TRBV28 and TRBJ2-7 gives the whole variable domain DVKVTQSSRYLVKRTGEKVFLECVQDMDHENMFWYRQDPGLGLRLIYFSYDVKMKEKGDIPEGYSVSREKKERFSLILESASTNQTSMYLCASNPGLTYEQYFGPGTRLTVT.

The V gene is TRBV28, the J gene TRBJ2-2; D unresolved. The CDR3 covers 13 residues. The germline V and J ends were trimmed by 8 bases and 0 bases, with 7 bases remaining between them. Looked up from germline, CDR1 is MDHEN and CDR2 is SYDVKM. Here the CDR3 reads CASGGANTGELFF. The CDR3 nucleotides are TGTGCCAGCGGCGGCGCGAACACCGGGGAGCTGTTTTTT.

This clone was found a few times. V usage is TRBV4-3 and J usage is TRBJ2-1, with 11 bases matching TRBD2. CDR3 length: 18 residues. Trimming at V came to 0 bases and at J to 8 bases, leaving 12 bases not matched to a gene. CDR1 is LGHNA, CDR2 YSLEER, per germline. The CDR3 coding sequence is TGCGCCAGCAGCCAAGAATTACCCTATGGGACTAGCGGCGATGAGCAGTTCTTC. It translates to CASSQELPYGTSGDEQFF.

The J gene is TRBJ2-3, the V gene TRBV5-1, with 11 bases lining up with TRBD2. CDR1 is SGHRS, CDR2 YFSETQ, per germline. The trim removed 4 bases at V and 3 bases at J, leaving 4 bases unmatched. The CDR3 covers 15 residues. Here the CDR3 reads CASSAGTSGTDTQYF. The CDR3 nucleotides are TGCGCCAGCAGCGCCGGGACTAGCGGTACAGATACGCAGTATTTT.

CDR3 nucleotides: TGTGCCAGTAGTAGAGGGACAGCCTCTGGGGCCAACGTCCTGACTTTC. Protein sequence: CASSRGTASGANVLTF. The chain carries TRBV19 and TRBJ2-6; TRBD1 agrees at 7 bases. CDR3 length: 16 residues. Germline V gene lookup returns CDR1 LNHDA and CDR2 SQIVND (reference sequence). With 4 bases clipped from V and 0 bases from J, the junction kept 3 bases outside the gene matches.

This clone has only a few counts. The V call is TRBV7-9, the J call TRBJ2-7; D unclear. The V end lost 5 bases, the J end lost 3 bases, and 8 bases lay between the germline ends. The germline V gene encodes CDR1 SEHNR and CDR2 FQNEAQ (reference sequence). This CDR3 has 12 amino acids. The CDR3, as DNA: TGTGCCAGCAGCGCTAGGGACTACGAGCAGTACTTC. This sequence encodes CASSARDYEQYF.

V and J are TRBV5-1 and TRBJ2-7, with TRBD1 identical over 10 bases. This CDR3 contains 15 residues. The J segment lost 3 bases and the V segment lost 4 bases, leaving 7 bases of the junction unmatched. The germline gives CDR1 SGHRS, CDR2 YFSETQ. CDR3 nucleotides: TGCGCCAGCAGCCGCTCCGGGACAGGGGACTACGAGCAGTACTTC. Translation: CASSRSGTGDYEQYF. Supplemented by reference TRBV5-1 and TRBJ2-7, the full variable domain reads KAGVTQTPRYLIKTRGQQVTLSCSPISGHRSVSWYQQTPGQGLQFLFEYFSETQRNKGNFPGRFSGRQFSNSRSEMNVSTLELGDSALYLCASSRSGTGDYEQYFGPGTRLTVT.

The table lists this clone with a count of one. The chain carries TRBV28 and TRBJ1-1; 10 bases are shared with TRBD1. Germline V CDR1 and CDR2: MDHEN, SYDVKM. The CDR3 contains 14 residues. V trimming: 10 bases; J trimming: 0 bases; junction bases outside the gene matches: 5. The CDR3 DNA sequence: TGTGCCATCGAGGGACAGGGGCTGAACACTGAAGCTTTCTTT. This encodes CAIEGQGLNTEAFF.

The chain has TRBV7-9 and TRBJ2-1; TRBD1 or TRBD2 may be the D gene (5 bases each). CDR3 size: 17 residues. Germline CDR1 and CDR2: SEHNR and FQNEAQ (reference sequence). The germline V and J ends were trimmed by 0 bases and 0 bases, with 12 bases remaining between them. The CDR3 sequence is CASSLASGAVSYNEQFF. CDR3 DNA: TGTGCCAGCAGCTTAGCGTCCGGGGCGGTCTCCTACAATGAGCAGTTCTTC.

The chain recombines TRBV11-2 with TRBJ2-4; D is unresolved. This CDR3 is built from 17 residues. The ends were cut back, 1 base at V and 0 bases at J, with 13 bases in the middle. Per germline, CDR1 SGHAT and CDR2 FQNNGV. The CDR3 protein is CASSLVGWAIAKNIQYF. CDR3 in DNA: TGTGCCAGCAGCTTAGTAGGCTGGGCTATAGCCAAAAACATTCAGTACTTC. The variable domain in full, completed from reference TRBV11-2 and TRBJ2-4, reads EAGVAQSPRYKIIEKRQSVAFWCNPISGHATLYWYQQILGQGPKLLIQFQNNGVVDDSQLPKDRFSAERLKGVDSTLKIQPAKLEDSAVYLCASSLVGWAIAKNIQYFGAGTRLSVL.